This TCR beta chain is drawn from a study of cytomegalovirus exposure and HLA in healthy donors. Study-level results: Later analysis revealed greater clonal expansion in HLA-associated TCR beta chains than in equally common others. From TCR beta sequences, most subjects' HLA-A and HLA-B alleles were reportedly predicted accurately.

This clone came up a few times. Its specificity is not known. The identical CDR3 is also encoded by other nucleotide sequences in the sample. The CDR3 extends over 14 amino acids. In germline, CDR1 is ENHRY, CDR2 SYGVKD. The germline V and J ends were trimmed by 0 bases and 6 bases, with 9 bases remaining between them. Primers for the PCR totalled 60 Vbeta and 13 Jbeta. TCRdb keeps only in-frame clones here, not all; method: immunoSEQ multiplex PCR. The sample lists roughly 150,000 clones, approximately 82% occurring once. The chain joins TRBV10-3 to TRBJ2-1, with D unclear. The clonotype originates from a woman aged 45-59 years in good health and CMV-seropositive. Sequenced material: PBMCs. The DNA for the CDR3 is TGTGCCATCAGTGAGTCGTTGTCCAGCAATGAGCAGTTCTTC. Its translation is CAISESLSSNEQFF.